These T cell receptor beta chains were read from a single sample in a study of T cell changes during pregnancy in multiple sclerosis. The method was immunoSEQ multiplex PCR; TCRdb's version includes in-frame clones alone and lacks a portion of them. The sample holds around 100,000 clones; approximately 90% are singletons and the top ten take around 1.2%. The specimen was peripheral blood, collected in the second trimester of pregnancy. Receptors originate from a female donor with multiple sclerosis, enrolled in a pregnancy study. CDR3s include the opening cysteine and the closing phenylalanine or tryptophan. D genes are given only for firm matches. Not every row has a clone size; where given, it reads once, few, many or a size class.

cdr3_nt cdr3_aa cdr3_length v_call clone_size d_call j_call
TGTGCCAGCAGCCCTGGACAGGGGCGTCGATCTGGAAACACCATATATTTT CASSPGQGRRSGNTIYF 17 TRBV5-4 . TRBD1 TRBJ1-3
TGCAGCGTCCGGCCTCCCCGGGACAGGGCGAACACTGAAGCTTTCTTT CSVRPPRDRANTEAFF 16 TRBV29-1 . TRBD1 TRBJ1-1
TGTGCCAGCGATATGCGGGAGGCAGATACGCAGTATTTT CASDMREADTQYF 13 TRBV2 . TRBD2 TRBJ2-3
TGTGCCAGCAGCTTAGCGCTGGCGGGGGGGGGAGAGACCCAGTACTTC CASSLALAGGGETQYF 16 TRBV7-2 . TRBD2 TRBJ2-5
TGTGCCAGCAGCTTTATAGCGGGTATCACAGATACGCAGTATTTT CASSFIAGITDTQYF 15 TRBV7-9 . TRBD2 TRBJ2-3
TGTGCCAGCTCACCAGGTGGGGGGTACTCCTACGAGCAGTACTTC CASSPGGGYSYEQYF 15 TRBV18 . . TRBJ2-7
TGTGCCAGCAGTTTGGCAGGGCAGACTAACTATGGCTACACCTTC CASSLAGQTNYGYTF 15 TRBV28 . . TRBJ1-2
TGTGCCTGGAGTGTACCAGGGTCCTCCTATAATTCACCCCTCCACTTT CAWSVPGSSYNSPLHF 16 TRBV30 . . TRBJ1-6
TGTGCCAGCAGCGTAAGGGGCGGAGACACTGAAGCTTTCTTT CASSVRGGDTEAFF 14 TRBV9 . . TRBJ1-1
TGTGCCAGCAGCTGGGGGGAAAGGGCCTGGGAGACCCAGTACTTC CASSWGERAWETQYF 15 TRBV7-9 . . TRBJ2-5
TGTGCCAGCAGCCGCGGGAGTAGTGTGGGCAATGAGCAGTTCTTC CASSRGSSVGNEQFF 15 TRBV27 . TRBD2 TRBJ2-1
TGTGCCAGCAGTGGCACGACAGGGGGGTTCGAGCCCCAGCATTTT CASSGTTGGFEPQHF 15 TRBV2 . TRBD1 TRBJ1-5
TGTGCCAGCAGCACGCAGGGGGCTCAGCCCCAGCATTTT CASSTQGAQPQHF 13 TRBV5-6 . TRBD1 TRBJ1-5
TGTGCCAGCAGCTCCGGGACCGGGGAGCTGTTTTTT CASSSGTGELFF 12 TRBV5-6 . . TRBJ2-2
TGTGCCAGCAGCTTGCTGCCACCCTCGGACAGGGGGCGACACGAGCAGTACTTC CASSLLPPSDRGRHEQYF 18 TRBV7-9 . TRBD1 TRBJ2-7
TGTGCCAGTAGTATCCGACAGGGGAACGAGCAGTACTTC CASSIRQGNEQYF 13 TRBV19 few TRBD1 TRBJ2-7
TGTGCCTGGGTCGGATTTCCTAGAGGTGAAGCTTTCTTT CAWVGFPRGEAFF 13 TRBV30 few . TRBJ1-1
TGTGCCAGCTCACCCTTACCGCGACAGGGGGCGGACACTGAAGCTTTCTTT CASSPLPRQGADTEAFF 17 TRBV18 . TRBD1 TRBJ1-1
TGTGCCTGGAGTCTAGGGACAGGGGACGAAAAACTGTTTTTT CAWSLGTGDEKLFF 14 TRBV30 . TRBD1 TRBJ1-4
TGTGCCAGCAGCGGCGGACAGGGGGCGCCTACTAATGAAAAACTGTTTTTT CASSGGQGAPTNEKLFF 17 TRBV9 . TRBD1 TRBJ1-4
TGTGCCAGCCAACCGGGCCTTAGGGGGTTTAATCAGCCCCAGCATTTT CASQPGLRGFNQPQHF 16 TRBV28 . . TRBJ1-5
TGTGCCAGCAGCAATAGAAGGGGGACTAATGAAAAACTGTTTTTT CASSNRRGTNEKLFF 15 TRBV7-8 . . TRBJ1-4
TGTGCCAGCAGCCAAGAACCAGCGGGAGGGCCAGAGACCCAGTACTTC CASSQEPAGGPETQYF 16 TRBV14 . TRBD2 TRBJ2-5
TGTGCCAGCAGTGAAGAGGGGGCCCGGGGCGAGCAGTACTTC CASSEEGARGEQYF 14 TRBV2 . TRBD1 TRBJ2-7
TGTGCCAGCAGCCCGACAGGTCGGAACACTGAAGCTTTCTTT CASSPTGRNTEAFF 14 TRBV5-6 . . TRBJ1-1
TGTGCCAGCAGCTCGGGACTAGCGGGCGAGCAGTTCTTC CASSSGLAGEQFF 13 TRBV7-8 . TRBD2 TRBJ2-1
TGTGCCAGTAGACCACAGGGTCCCCCCAACATTCAGTACTTC CASRPQGPPNIQYF 14 TRBV19 . . TRBJ2-4
TGCGCCAGCAGCTTGGGTGGACAGGGCACAGATACGCAGTATTTT CASSLGGQGTDTQYF 15 TRBV5-1 . TRBD1 TRBJ2-3
TGCGCCAGCAGCCAAGAAGAGTACAGAAGCCTCAATGAGCAGTTCTTC CASSQEEYRSLNEQFF 16 TRBV4-1 . . TRBJ2-1
TGTGCCAGCAGGGACAGGGCTTTGAATGAGCAGTTCTTC CASRDRALNEQFF 13 TRBV19 . TRBD1 TRBJ2-1
TGTGCCAGCACCAAGAACAGGGAAAGAGGCTATGGCTACACCTTC CASTKNRERGYGYTF 15 TRBV6-5 . . TRBJ1-2
TGTGCCATCAGTGAGTATACAGACAATCAGCCCCAGCATTTT CAISEYTDNQPQHF 14 TRBV10-3 . . TRBJ1-5
TGTGCCAGCAGTCCACTCGGACTAGCGGGCCTCAATGAACAGTTCTTC CASSPLGLAGLNEQFF 16 TRBV28 . TRBD2 TRBJ2-1